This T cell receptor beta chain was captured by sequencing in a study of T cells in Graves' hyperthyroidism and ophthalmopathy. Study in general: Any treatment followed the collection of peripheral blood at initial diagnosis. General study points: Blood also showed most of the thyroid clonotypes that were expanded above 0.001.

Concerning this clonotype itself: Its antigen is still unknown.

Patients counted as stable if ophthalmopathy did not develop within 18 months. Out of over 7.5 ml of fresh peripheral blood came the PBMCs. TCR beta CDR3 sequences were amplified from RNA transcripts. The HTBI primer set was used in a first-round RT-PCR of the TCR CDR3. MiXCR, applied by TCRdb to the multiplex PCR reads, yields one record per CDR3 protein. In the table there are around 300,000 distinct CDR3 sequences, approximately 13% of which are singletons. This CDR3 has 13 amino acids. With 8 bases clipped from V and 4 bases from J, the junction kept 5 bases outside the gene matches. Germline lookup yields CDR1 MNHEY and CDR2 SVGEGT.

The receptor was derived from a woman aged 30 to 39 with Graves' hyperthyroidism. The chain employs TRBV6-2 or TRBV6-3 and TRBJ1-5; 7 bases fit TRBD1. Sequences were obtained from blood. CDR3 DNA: TGTGCCAGCGGGACAGACAAAAATCAGCCCCAGCATTTT. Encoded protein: CASGTDKNQPQHF.